A single sample is the source of the 13 T cell receptor beta chains below, sequenced in a study of CD8+ T cells in alopecia areata. On the basis of CD4, CD8alpha, NKG2D, NKG2ACE and other markers, pooled cutaneous lymph node cells were sorted. RNA was isolated and reverse transcribed to cDNA, the sequencing template. Using immunoSEQ multiplex PCR, the repertoire was profiled, and TCRdb retains in-frame clones only, with some absent. This sample carries more than 250,000 clones, none of them present only once. Sequenced input: CD4+ T cells sorted from a lymph node. Receptor source: a C3H/HeJ mouse with alopecia areata. MHC haplotype here: H2-k.

As concerns this clone: Gene names and germline match the mouse. The read falls 4 residues short of the CDR3 end, and the missing part is taken from the germline J gene. This sequence joins TRBV5 and TRBJ2-3; 8 bases fit TRBD2. Trimming took 5 bases from V and 0 from J; bases not matched to a gene: 4. CDR3 length: 15 amino acids. Per germline, CDR1 LGHNA and CDR2 YNLKQL (reference sequence). The covered CDR3 bases are TGTGCCAGCAGCTGGGACTGGTCTAGTGCAGAA. The encoded protein is CASSWDWSSAE. The CDR3 in its entirety is CASSWDWSSAETLYF.

This clone was counted only a few times. Gene names and germline match the mouse. The read halts 3 residues ahead of the CDR3 end, with the missing end drawn from the germline J gene. The chain employs TRBV19 and TRBJ1-6; tentatively, D is TRBD1 (6 bases). TRBJ1-6 is an ORF, with its function uncertain. V lost 8 bases and J 4 bases, leaving 7 bases between the germline ends. Germline CDR1 and CDR2: FNHDT and SITEND (reference sequence). This CDR3 region has 12 residues. CDR3 residues: CASQGYNSPLYF. The covered CDR3 bases are TGTGCCAGTCAGGGGTATAATTCGCCC.

The sample holds many counts of this clone. Gene names are the mouse ones. At the DNA level, this CDR3 is encoded by other sequences in the same sample as well. CDR3: CASSPTANSDYTF. The CDR3 bases that were read are TGTGCCAGCTCTCCGACAGCAAACTCC. The chain employs TRBV12-1 and TRBJ1-2; D is perhaps TRBD1 (5 bases). The DNA ends 4 residues before the CDR3 does, and the rest of the CDR3 is filled in from the germline J gene. CDR3 size: 13 residues. Germline-derived CDR1 and CDR2 are SGHSN and HYEKVE. The ends were cut back, 2 bases at V and 0 bases at J, with 6 bases in the middle. The full variable domain, completed using reference TRBV12-1 and TRBJ1-2, is DSGVVQSPRHIIKEKGGRSVLTCIPISGHSNVVWYQQTLGKELKFLIQHYEKVERDKGFLPSRFSVQQFDDYHSEMNMSALELEDSAMYFCASSPTANSDYTFGSGTRLLVI.

This clone turned up a few times. Mouse names are used for the genes. The CDR3 extends 4 residues past the end of the read, so its final part is completed from the germline J gene. Other nucleotide sequences from this sample produce the same CDR3. The chain has TRBV5 and TRBJ2-5; possible D gene TRBD1, 6 bases. Trimming pared 4 bases from V and 0 bases from J, leaving 11 bases between. The CDR3 consists of 15 residues. From germline, CDR1 is LGHNA and CDR2 YNLKQL (reference sequence). CDR3 amino acids: CASSPRTVNQDTQYF. The CDR3 bases that were read are TGTGCCAGCAGCCCCCGGACAGTTAACCAAGAC.

A remark on this clone: Genes and germline come from the mouse. Sequencing ends 3 residues short of the CDR3 end; the germline J gene provides the rest. J is TRBJ1-6 and V is TRBV19; 8 bases match TRBD1. TRBJ1-6 qualifies as an ORF whose function is uncertain. V trimming: 0 bases; J trimming: 5 bases; junction bases outside the gene matches: 1. Per the germline V gene, CDR1 is FNHDT and CDR2 is SITEND (reference sequence). The length of the CDR3 is 15 residues. The CDR3 spells CASSIVTGDNSPLYF. The sequenced CDR3 bases are TGTGCCAGCAGTATAGTGACAGGGGATAATTCGCCC.

A note on this clone: Mouse gene names apply. The read ends 4 residues before the CDR3 terminus; that terminus is restored from the germline J gene. V is TRBV19 and J is TRBJ2-7; TRBD2 aligns across 11 bases. Per the germline V gene, CDR1 is FNHDT and CDR2 is SITEND (reference sequence). The CDR3 is made up of 16 amino acids. Losses at the gene ends were 0 bases for V and 0 bases for J; bases not matched to a gene: 2. The CDR3 region is CASSIGTGGFSYEQYF. CDR3 DNA, as far as it was read: TGTGCCAGCAGTATAGGGACTGGGGGGTTCTCCTAT.

This clone occurred a few times. Mouse gene names apply. The read ends 4 residues early relative to the CDR3; the germline J gene fills the gap. The J gene is TRBJ2-2, the V gene TRBV5; D possibly corresponds to TRBD1 (5 bases). Germline CDR1 is LGHNA and CDR2 is YNLKQL (reference sequence). V lost 0 bases and J 1 base, leaving 9 bases between the germline ends. CDR3 length equals 16 residues. The CDR3 DNA, read in part, is TGTGCCAGCAGCCAAGATAGGACAAAAAACACCGGG. It yields the protein CASSQDRTKNTG. The entire CDR3 reads CASSQDRTKNTGQLYF.

About this clone itself: The genes and germline here are from mouse. The read gets to within 4 residues of the CDR3 end, and the germline J gene fills in the rest. The chain carries TRBV31 and TRBJ2-2; D possibly corresponds to TRBD1 (6 bases). Trimming took off 4 bases at V and 4 bases at J, with 10 bases between the two ends. Germline-derived CDR1 and CDR2 are GKSSPN and SITVG. This CDR3 region has 13 residues. CDR3 DNA, as far as it was read: TGTGCCTGGAACAGGGAAGCCACCGGG. Encoded protein: CAWNREATG. The whole CDR3 is CAWNREATGQLYF.

At least ten counts were recorded for this clone. The genes are named according to mouse. The read falls 4 residues short of the CDR3 end, and the missing part is taken from the germline J gene. This chain uses TRBV14 with TRBJ2-2, with TRBD2 as a possible D gene (7 bases). The CDR3 totals 16 residues. CDR1 is SGHDT and CDR2 is FRDEAV in the germline V gene. V was cut by 4 bases and J by 3 bases, with 16 bases left in between. Incomplete CDR3 DNA: TGTGCCAGCAGTACCCCCGGGGGGCTGGACACCGGG. Protein sequence: CASSTPGGLDTG. The entire CDR3 protein reads CASSTPGGLDTGQLYF.

Concerning this clone: Here the gene names and germline are mouse. Other DNA variants within this sample encode the same CDR3. This chain's CDR3 is CASSQALGANTGQLYF. Incomplete CDR3 DNA: TGTGCCAGCAGCCAAGCACTGGGGGCAAACACCGGG. The chain links TRBV5 to TRBJ2-2; 8 bases agree with TRBD2. The DNA ends 4 residues before the CDR3 does, and the rest of the CDR3 is filled in from the germline J gene. Germline V CDR1 and CDR2: LGHNA, YNLKQL (reference sequence). CDR3 size: 16 residues. The V segment lost 1 base and the J segment 0 bases; nucleotides outside the gene matches: 1.

In this sample, this clone turned up a few times. All gene names here are mouse names. The CDR3 region is CASRPGQSAETLYF. The sequenced part of the CDR3 DNA is TGTGCCAGCAGGCCGGGACAGAGTGCAGAA. The V and J genes are TRBV14 and TRBJ2-3; 7 bases align to TRBD1. The read is 4 residues too short to cover the CDR3 end, so that end is filled in from the germline J gene. V shed 5 bases, J shed 0 bases, and the junction held 3 bases outside the gene matches. Germline values: CDR1 SGHDT, CDR2 FRDEAV. The CDR3 covers 14 residues.

A word on this clone: Any gene name here is a mouse gene name. The missing CDR3 end, 3 residues past where the read stops, is filled in from the germline J gene. The gene calls are TRBV19 and TRBJ1-6; possible D gene TRBD1, 6 bases. TRBJ1-6 falls under the ORF class, with uncertain function. Germline CDR1 is FNHDT and CDR2 is SITEND (reference sequence). V lost 5 bases, J lost 8 bases, and 8 bases lay in between. There are 12 residues in the CDR3. CDR3 protein: CASRYRDSPLYF. Incomplete CDR3 DNA: TGTGCCAGCAGATACAGGGATTCGCCC.

This clone was observed a handful of times. Mouse gene names apply. The CDR3 is cut off 4 residues early in the read; its end comes from the germline J gene. The chain combines TRBV19 with TRBJ2-3; D remains ambiguous. The CDR3 runs 11 residues. Germline V gene sequence: CDR1 FNHDT, CDR2 SITEND (reference sequence). The covered CDR3 bases are TGTGCCAGCAGTATCAGAGAA. The encoded protein is CASSIRE. The CDR3 as a whole reads CASSIRETLYF.